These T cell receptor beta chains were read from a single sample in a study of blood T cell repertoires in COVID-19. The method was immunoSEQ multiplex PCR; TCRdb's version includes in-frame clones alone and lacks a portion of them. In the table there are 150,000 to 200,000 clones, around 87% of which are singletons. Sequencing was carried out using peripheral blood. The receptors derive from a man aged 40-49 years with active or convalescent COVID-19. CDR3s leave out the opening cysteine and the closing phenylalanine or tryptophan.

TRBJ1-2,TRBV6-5,ASTRDRNYGYT
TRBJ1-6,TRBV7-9,ASSLGRDRGPSPLH
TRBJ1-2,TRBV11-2,ASSLAPGQNYGYT
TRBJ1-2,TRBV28,ASRLSPGSSWSGGYT
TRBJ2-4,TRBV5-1,ASSANFVMSGAKNIQY
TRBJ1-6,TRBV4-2,ASSRGGNSPLH
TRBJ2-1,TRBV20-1,SALRDPEQF
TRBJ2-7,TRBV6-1,ASSERDRFYEQY
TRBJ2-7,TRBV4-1,ASSQEGLAEQY
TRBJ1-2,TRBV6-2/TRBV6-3,ASSYSDSGSYGYT
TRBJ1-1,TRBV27,ASSSRGGTEAF
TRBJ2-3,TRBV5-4,ASSWDRGTDTQY
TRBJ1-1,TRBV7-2,ASSSDRGNTEAF
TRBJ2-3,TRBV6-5,ASSYSNNLRTQY
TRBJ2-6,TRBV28,ASRPTGKGANVLT
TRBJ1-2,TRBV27,ASSLEGSYGYT
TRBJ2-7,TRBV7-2,ASSLGSLSEQY
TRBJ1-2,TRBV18,ASSPGSGDYGYT
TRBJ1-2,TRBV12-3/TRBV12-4,ASSLLSSYGYT
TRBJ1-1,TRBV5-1,ASSLGGSTEAF
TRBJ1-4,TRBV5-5,ASSLFTAGSGEKLF
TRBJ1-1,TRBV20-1,SASFGAEAF
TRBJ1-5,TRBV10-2,ASSDGLEGQPQH
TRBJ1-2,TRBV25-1,ASSDTGYGYT
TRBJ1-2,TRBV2,ASKRGSADGYT
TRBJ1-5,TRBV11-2,ASSYGSGDQPQH
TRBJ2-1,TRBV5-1,ASSLVSNEQF
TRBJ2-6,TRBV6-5,ASSYSIDSGANVLT
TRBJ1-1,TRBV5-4,ASSLWVGAEAF
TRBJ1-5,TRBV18,ASSAGQFNQPQH
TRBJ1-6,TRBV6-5,ASSPGQGNSPLH
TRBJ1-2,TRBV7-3,ASSLAGGRSYGYT
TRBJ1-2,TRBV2,ASGEEHGYT
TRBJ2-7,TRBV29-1,SAVRDRVSEQY
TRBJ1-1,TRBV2,ASTETGDNTEAF
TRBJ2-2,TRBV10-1,ASSGSILLTGVNTGELF
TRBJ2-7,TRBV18,ASSPGRTGLPYEQY